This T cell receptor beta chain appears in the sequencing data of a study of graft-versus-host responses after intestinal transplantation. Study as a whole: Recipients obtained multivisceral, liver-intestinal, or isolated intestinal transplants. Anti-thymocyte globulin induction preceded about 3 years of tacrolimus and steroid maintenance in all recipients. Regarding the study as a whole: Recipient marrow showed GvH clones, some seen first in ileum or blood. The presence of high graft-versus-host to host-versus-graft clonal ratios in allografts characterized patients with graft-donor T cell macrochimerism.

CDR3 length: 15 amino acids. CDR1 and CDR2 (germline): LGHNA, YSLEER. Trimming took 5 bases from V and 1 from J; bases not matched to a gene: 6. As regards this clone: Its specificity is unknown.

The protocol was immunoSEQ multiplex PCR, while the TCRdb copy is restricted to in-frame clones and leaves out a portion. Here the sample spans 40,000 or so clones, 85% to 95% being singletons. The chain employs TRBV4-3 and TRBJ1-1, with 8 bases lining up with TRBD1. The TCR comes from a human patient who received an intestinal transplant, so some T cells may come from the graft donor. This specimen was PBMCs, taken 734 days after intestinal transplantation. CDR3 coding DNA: TGCGCCAGCAGCGTACCCGGGACAGGGAACACTGAAGCTTTCTTT. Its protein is CASSVPGTGNTEAFF.